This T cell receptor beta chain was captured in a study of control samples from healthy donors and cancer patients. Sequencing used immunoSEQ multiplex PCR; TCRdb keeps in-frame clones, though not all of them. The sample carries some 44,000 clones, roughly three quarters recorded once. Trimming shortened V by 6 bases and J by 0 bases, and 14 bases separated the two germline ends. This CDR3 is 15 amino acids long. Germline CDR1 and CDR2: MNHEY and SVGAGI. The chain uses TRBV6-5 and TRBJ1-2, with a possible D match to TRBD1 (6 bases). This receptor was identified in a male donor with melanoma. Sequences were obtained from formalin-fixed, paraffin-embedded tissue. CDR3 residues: CASRATQGSNYGYTF. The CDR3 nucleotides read TGTGCCAGCAGAGCTACACAGGGATCTAACTATGGCTACACCTTC.